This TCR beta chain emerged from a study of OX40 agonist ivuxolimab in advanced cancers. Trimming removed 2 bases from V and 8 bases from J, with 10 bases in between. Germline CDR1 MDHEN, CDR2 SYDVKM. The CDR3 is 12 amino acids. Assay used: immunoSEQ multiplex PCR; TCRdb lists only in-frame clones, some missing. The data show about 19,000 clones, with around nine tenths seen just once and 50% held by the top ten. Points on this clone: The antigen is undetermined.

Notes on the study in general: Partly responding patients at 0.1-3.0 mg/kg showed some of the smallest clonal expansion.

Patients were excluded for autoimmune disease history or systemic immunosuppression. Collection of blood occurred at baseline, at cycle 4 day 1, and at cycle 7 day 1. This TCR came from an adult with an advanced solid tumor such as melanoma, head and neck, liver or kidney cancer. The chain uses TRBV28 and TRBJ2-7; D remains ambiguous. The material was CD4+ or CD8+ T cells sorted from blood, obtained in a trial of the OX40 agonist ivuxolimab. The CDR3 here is CASSLGRTQQYF. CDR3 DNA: TGTGCCAGCAGTTTAGGCCGCACACAGCAGTACTTC. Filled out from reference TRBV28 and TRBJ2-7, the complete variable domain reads DVKVTQSSRYLVKRTGEKVFLECVQDMDHENMFWYRQDPGLGLRLIYFSYDVKMKEKGDIPEGYSVSREKKERFSLILESASTNQTSMYLCASSLGRTQQYFGPGTRLTVT.